This T cell receptor (beta chain) is from a study of T cells in Graves' hyperthyroidism and ophthalmopathy. Study summary: It was at initial diagnosis, before any treatment, that peripheral blood was collected. General observations from the study: The model anticipated ophthalmopathy a median about six months pre-onset.

This clonotype was observed many times. Its antigen is currently unknown. The CDR3 spans 16 residues. CDR1 KGHDR and CDR2 SFDVKD come from the germline V gene. The V and J ends lost 6 bases and 4 bases respectively, with 19 bases between them. Amplified TCR beta CDR3 regions came from RNA transcripts. Using the HTBI primer set, a first-round RT-PCR was run on the TCR CDR3. TCRdb reprocessed the multiplex PCR reads via MiXCR and lists one record per CDR3 protein. The data contain hundreds of thousands of distinct CDR3 sequences, more than 15% of them singletons. At least 3 on the Clinical Activity Score was recorded for ophthalmopathy patients, who also had NOSPECS grade at least 4 and duration under 3 months. The source of the PBMCs was less than 12 ml of fresh peripheral blood.

The material sequenced was blood. The TCR sequence derives from a woman in her sixties with Graves' ophthalmopathy. The rearrangement joins TRBV24-1 to TRBJ2-3; D tentatively fits TRBD1 or TRBD2 (6 bases each). In DNA form, the CDR3 reads TGTGCCACCAGTCATCCACACGGGGGACATTCAGATACGCAGTATTTT. Its protein product is CATSHPHGGHSDTQYF.